This record concerns one T cell receptor (beta chain) sequence. This record belongs to a study of blood T cell dynamics during melanoma immunotherapy. The time point denotes: week 3, after first cycle of checkpoint inhibitor. TCRdb keeps only in-frame clones here, not all; method: immunoSEQ multiplex PCR. The profile shows 9,500 to 15,000 clones, 88% of them singletons. In germline, CDR1 is MNHEY, CDR2 SVGAGI. V was shortened by 4 bases and J by 1 base, with 7 bases between the two germline ends. The CDR3 extends over 13 amino acids. V gene TRBV6-5 combines with J gene TRBJ1-1; no clear D. The sequencing used blood, collected from a patient treated with checkpoint blockade. The TCR originated in a human donor with melanoma. The CDR3 DNA reads as TGTGCCAGCAGTTTCTCGACGAACACTGAAGCTTTCTTT. Translated: CASSFSTNTEAFF.